What follows are 30 T cell receptor beta chains derived from one specimen sequenced in a study of OX40 agonist ivuxolimab in advanced cancers. Sequencing was performed with immunoSEQ multiplex PCR; in TCRdb, only in-frame clones are kept and a portion is missing. The data contain 65,000 to 90,000 clones, 88% of them singletons. Sequencing was performed on CD4+ or CD8+ T cells sorted from blood, taken in a trial of the OX40 agonist ivuxolimab. The receptors originated from an adult with an advanced solid tumor such as melanoma, head and neck, liver or kidney cancer.

This sequence joins TRBV6-5 and TRBJ2-7; D uncertain. This CDR3 comprises 14 residues. CDR1 and CDR2 from the germline V gene are MNHEY and SVGAGI. The V end lost 4 bases, the J end lost 1 base, and 11 bases lay between the germline ends. CDR3 DNA sequence: TGTGCCAGCAGTTCAGGCCGGATATCCTACGAGCAGTACTTC. It specifies CASSSGRISYEQYF.

The rearrangement joins TRBV5-1 to TRBJ2-1; D is uncertain. The V and J ends lost 3 bases and 6 bases respectively, with 10 bases between them. Germline V gives CDR1 SGHRS, CDR2 YFSETQ. This CDR3 contains 13 residues. The CDR3 coding sequence is TGCGCCAGCAGCTACTCCCCGGGCAATGAGCAGTTCTTC. Its protein is CASSYSPGNEQFF.

The rearrangement uses TRBV6-1 and TRBJ2-5; D ambiguous. The CDR3 is 14 residues long. V was trimmed by 0 bases and J by 5 bases, leaving 10 bases between them. Germline CDR1 reads MNHNS; CDR2 reads SASEGT. CDR3 region: CASSEAGRRETQYF. The CDR3, as DNA: TGTGCCAGCAGTGAAGCTGGCAGACGGGAGACCCAGTACTTC.

This clone came up once. The V gene is TRBV28, the J gene TRBJ2-1; TRBD1 agrees at 10 bases. CDR3 size: 17 residues. Germline V CDR1 and CDR2: MDHEN, SYDVKM. The J segment lost 6 bases and the V segment lost 8 bases, leaving 16 bases of the junction unmatched. CDR3 nucleotide sequence: TGTGCCAGCCTAACACCATTCGGGACAGGGGTTCCCAATGAGCAGTTCTTC. Translation gives CASLTPFGTGVPNEQFF.

The chain combines TRBV12-5 with TRBJ1-4, with 8 bases lining up with TRBD1. CDR3 length equals 14 residues. Germline CDR1 is LGHNT and CDR2 is FRNRAP. With V trimmed by 7 bases and J by 6 bases, 7 bases remained unmatched. CDR3 bases: TGTGCTAGTGCCCCGGGACAGGCGGATGAAAAACTGTTTTTT. This translates into CASAPGQADEKLFF.

The chain joins TRBV6-5 to TRBJ1-3; 9 bases map to TRBD1. This CDR3 region has 15 residues. The V gene end was trimmed by 6 bases and the J gene end by 4 bases; junction bases not matched to a gene: 7. Per germline, CDR1 MNHEY and CDR2 SVGAGI. The CDR3 DNA sequence: TGTGCCAGCAGCCGGACAGGGGATAGAGGAAACACCATATATTTT. Its protein product is CASSRTGDRGNTIYF.

The rearrangement uses TRBV11-3 and TRBJ2-1; D is unresolved. The CDR3 contains 14 residues. CDR1 and CDR2 from the germline V gene are SGHNT and YENEEA. Trimming removed 3 bases from V and 4 bases from J, with 10 bases in between. DNA for the CDR3: TGTGCCAGCAGCTTGCCGGGTGGATACAATGAGCAGTTCTTC. This codes for CASSLPGGYNEQFF.

The chain couples TRBV6-6 to TRBJ2-2, with D perhaps TRBD1 or TRBD2 (5 bases each). V gave up 4 bases and J gave up 4 bases, with 13 bases separating them. CDR1 MNHNY and CDR2 SVGAGI come from the germline V gene (reference sequence). CDR3 length: 15 residues. CDR3 loop: CASSSRGRSTGELFF. For the CDR3, the DNA is TGTGCCAGCAGTTCCCGGGGACGGAGCACCGGGGAGCTGTTTTTT.

This sequence joins TRBV27 and TRBJ2-5, with 9 nucleotides matching TRBD1. Germline V gene data show CDR1 as MNHEY and CDR2 as SMNVEV (reference sequence). V trimming: 5 bases; J trimming: 5 bases; junction bases outside the gene matches: 6. The CDR3 is 14 amino acids. CDR3 bases: TGTGCCAGCAGTACCGGGACAGGGAGGGAGACCCAGTACTTC. It translates to CASSTGTGRETQYF.

The rearrangement uses TRBV19 and TRBJ2-1; 10 bases line up with TRBD2. CDR3 length equals 15 residues. The germline CDR1 and CDR2 sequences are LNHDA and SQIVND (reference sequence). The J segment lost 9 bases and the V segment lost 5 bases, leaving 10 bases of the junction unmatched. This CDR3 reads CASSVTSGSSVEQFF. CDR3 bases: TGTGCCAGTAGTGTGACTAGCGGGTCTAGTGTTGAGCAGTTCTTC.

J is TRBJ1-1 and V is TRBV6-5; D is unresolved. Trimming took off 0 bases at V and 4 bases at J, with 6 bases between the two ends. Looked up from germline, CDR1 is MNHEY and CDR2 is SVGAGI. The CDR3 contains 13 residues. The DNA of the CDR3 is TGTGCCAGCAGTTACTCGTGGGGCACTGAAGCTTTCTTT. Its translation is CASSYSWGTEAFF.

The chain carries TRBV6-1 and TRBJ2-5; D remains ambiguous. Between the trimmed V and J ends, which lost 4 bases and 4 bases, there was a span of 7 bases. CDR3 size: 12 residues. CDR1 and CDR2 (germline): MNHNS, SASEGT. The CDR3 nucleotides are TGTGCCAGCAGTGCCCTGGGAGAGACCCAGTACTTC. Translation: CASSALGETQYF.

This clone was observed once. The J gene is TRBJ2-3, the V gene TRBV5-6, with 8 bases matching TRBD1. CDR3 length: 15 amino acids. Germline V CDR1 and CDR2: SGHDT, YYEEEE. The junction had 7 bases not matched to a gene; V was cut back by 4 bases and J by 3 bases. CDR3 sequence: CASSLGQVTTDTQYF. The DNA for the CDR3 is TGTGCCAGCAGCCTGGGACAGGTAACGACAGATACGCAGTATTTT.

V gene TRBV6-1 combines with J gene TRBJ2-2; either TRBD1 or TRBD2 may supply D (5 bases each). Between the trimmed V and J ends, which lost 10 bases and 3 bases, there was a span of 15 bases. Looked up from germline, CDR1 is MNHNS and CDR2 is SASEGT. This CDR3 comprises 14 residues. The DNA of the CDR3 is TGTGCCACCACGAGTGGGGGTGACACCGGGGAGCTGTTTTTT. Translating gives CATTSGGDTGELFF.

V and J are TRBV6-6 and TRBJ2-7, with D uncertain. V was pared by 4 bases and J by 5 bases, with 12 bases between. The CDR3 loop spans 13 amino acids. Looked up from germline, CDR1 is MNHNY and CDR2 is SVGAGI (reference sequence). The chain's CDR3 is CASSSRDQNEQYF. The DNA of the CDR3 is TGTGCCAGCAGTTCCCGCGACCAGAACGAGCAGTACTTC.

The V and J genes are TRBV6-5 and TRBJ1-1; D uncertain. Per germline, CDR1 MNHEY and CDR2 SVGAGI. This CDR3 spans 11 amino acids. Trimming pared 2 bases from V and 9 bases from J, leaving 7 bases between. The CDR3 nucleotides are TGTGCCAGCAGTTACGGGGATAAAGCTTTCTTT. The encoded protein is CASSYGDKAFF.

This clone was seen just once. The chain couples TRBV19 to TRBJ2-3; D remains ambiguous. The V gene lost 11 bases and the J gene lost 6 bases, with 9 bases spanning the gap. CDR3 length equals 10 residues. CDR1 LNHDA and CDR2 SQIVND come from the germline V gene (reference sequence). CDR3 bases: TGTGCCGCCACTCGGGATACGCAGTATTTT. Amino acid sequence: CAATRDTQYF. The whole variable domain, remainder taken from reference TRBV19 and TRBJ2-3, is DGGITQSPKYLFRKEGQNVTLSCEQNLNHDAMYWYRQDPGQGLRLIYYSQIVNDFQKGDIAEGYSVSREKKESFPLTVTSAQKNPTAFYLCAATRDTQYFGPGTRLTVL.

The V and J genes are TRBV5-6 and TRBJ2-7; either TRBD1 or TRBD2 may fit D (5 bases each). CDR1 is SGHDT and CDR2 is YYEEEE in the germline V gene. This CDR3 comprises 14 residues. Trimming pared 2 bases from V and 4 bases from J, leaving 13 bases between. CDR3 DNA: TGTGCCAGCAGCTTTACCGGGACCCCTTACGAGCAGTACTTC. Translating gives CASSFTGTPYEQYF. Variable domain in full (rest from reference TRBV5-6 and TRBJ2-7): DAGVTQSPTHLIKTRGQQVTLRCSPKSGHDTVSWYQQALGQGPQFIFQYYEEEERQRGNFPDRFSGHQFPNYSSELNVNALLLGDSALYLCASSFTGTPYEQYFGPGTRLTVT.

The chain recombines TRBV6-1 with TRBJ2-5; the D is unclear. Germline loops: CDR1 MNHNS, CDR2 SASEGT. V was shortened by 7 bases and J by 0 bases, with 12 bases between the two germline ends. The CDR3 sequence is 14 residues long. CDR3: CASKRATDQETQYF. Written as DNA, the CDR3 is TGTGCCAGCAAACGTGCGACGGACCAAGAGACCCAGTACTTC.

The J gene is TRBJ1-5, the V gene TRBV2; the match to TRBD1 covers 9 bases. CDR1 and CDR2 from the germline V gene are SNHLY and FYNNEI. V lost 4 bases, J lost 5 bases, and 0 bases stayed unmatched. The CDR3 totals 13 residues. In DNA, the CDR3 is TGTGCCAGCAGTGGGGACAGGGATCAGCCCCAGCATTTT. It translates to CASSGDRDQPQHF.

This chain uses TRBV19 with TRBJ2-7, with a possible D match to TRBD1 (5 bases). Germline CDR1 is LNHDA and CDR2 is SQIVND (reference sequence). This CDR3 is 15 amino acids long. V lost 2 bases and J lost 6, with 17 bases in between. The CDR3, as DNA: TGTGCCAGTAGTATACAGGGAACCTCGTCCCTCGAGCAGTACTTC. Translating gives CASSIQGTSSLEQYF. Combining the CDR3 with reference TRBV19 and TRBJ2-7 gives the whole variable domain DGGITQSPKYLFRKEGQNVTLSCEQNLNHDAMYWYRQDPGQGLRLIYYSQIVNDFQKGDIAEGYSVSREKKESFPLTVTSAQKNPTAFYLCASSIQGTSSLEQYFGPGTRLTVT.

The chain links TRBV5-1 to TRBJ2-7; D call uncertain. The CDR3 consists of 14 residues. Per the germline V gene, CDR1 is SGHRS and CDR2 is YFSETQ. Trimming pared 3 bases from V and 4 bases from J, leaving 14 bases between. CDR3 nucleotides: TGCGCCAGCAGCTCTAGGACCGATAGTTACGAGCAGTACTTC. It is translated as CASSSRTDSYEQYF. Full variable domain (outside the CDR3, taken from reference TRBV5-1 and TRBJ2-7): KAGVTQTPRYLIKTRGQQVTLSCSPISGHRSVSWYQQTPGQGLQFLFEYFSETQRNKGNFPGRFSGRQFSNSRSEMNVSTLELGDSALYLCASSSRTDSYEQYFGPGTRLTVT.

J is TRBJ1-1 and V is TRBV11-3; the match to TRBD1 covers 11 bases. The CDR3 loop spans 15 amino acids. J gave up 4 bases and V 5 bases, and 6 bases lay outside the gene matches. Looked up from germline, CDR1 is SGHNT and CDR2 is YENEEA. The CDR3 here is CASSQGGTGGTEAFF. The DNA for the CDR3 is TGTGCCAGCAGCCAAGGAGGGACAGGGGGCACTGAAGCTTTCTTT. Full variable domain (rest looked up from reference TRBV11-3 and TRBJ1-1): EAGVVQSPRYKIIEKKQPVAFWCNPISGHNTLYWYLQNLGQGPELLIRYENEEAVDDSQLPKDRFSAERLKGVDSTLKIQPAELGDSAVYLCASSQGGTGGTEAFFGQGTRLTVV.

The V gene is TRBV6-4, the J gene TRBJ2-1; 10 bases are a match to TRBD2. The V gene end was trimmed by 8 bases and the J gene end by 8 bases; junction bases not matched to a gene: 12. Germline V lookup: CDR1 MRHNA, CDR2 SNTAGT. The CDR3 runs to 15 residues. The CDR3 loop is CASALEAGGPYEQFF. The DNA of the CDR3 is TGTGCCAGCGCACTAGAAGCGGGAGGGCCCTATGAGCAGTTCTTC.

V is TRBV6-1 and J is TRBJ2-5; 7 nucleotides agree with TRBD1. The germline V gene encodes CDR1 MNHNS and CDR2 SASEGT. Trimming at V came to 4 bases and at J to 5 bases, leaving 13 bases not matched to a gene. The CDR3 runs to 16 residues. The CDR3 DNA follows: TGTGCCAGCAGTGCGCGTCGAGGGGGCATCGGGGAGACCCAGTACTTC. Its translation is CASSARRGGIGETQYF.

V gene TRBV28 combines with J gene TRBJ2-6; D might be TRBD2 (6 bases). Deletions cut 3 bases from V and 1 base from J, with 7 bases between. The CDR3 sequence is 15 residues long. The germline V gene has CDR1 MDHEN and CDR2 SYDVKM. The CDR3 DNA follows: TGTGCCAGCAGTTTTGGGGGGTCTGGGGCCAACGTCCTGACTTTC. Translated: CASSFGGSGANVLTF. Full variable domain (rest looked up from reference TRBV28 and TRBJ2-6): DVKVTQSSRYLVKRTGEKVFLECVQDMDHENMFWYRQDPGLGLRLIYFSYDVKMKEKGDIPEGYSVSREKKERFSLILESASTNQTSMYLCASSFGGSGANVLTFGAGSRLTVL.

The chain carries TRBV9 and TRBJ1-1, with 7 bases lining up with TRBD1. J was trimmed by 0 bases and V by 4 bases; bases with no gene match: 6. CDR3 length: 15 residues. Germline CDR1 is SGDLS and CDR2 is YYNGEE. The CDR3 DNA sequence: TGTGCCAGCAGCCCCTTGGGACAGATGAACACTGAAGCTTTCTTT. Translated: CASSPLGQMNTEAFF.

V usage is TRBV4-1 and J usage is TRBJ2-7; 7 positions agree with TRBD2. Germline values: CDR1 MGHRA, CDR2 YSYEKL. J gave up 3 bases and V 6 bases, and 11 bases lay outside the gene matches. The CDR3 length is 15 residues. This chain's CDR3 is CASSSQRGDLYEQYF. Written as DNA, the CDR3 is TGCGCCAGCAGTTCACAGCGGGGTGACCTCTACGAGCAGTACTTC.

The CDR3 is CASSTGPGTDTQYF. The CDR3 DNA follows: TGTGCCAGCTCGACCGGGCCCGGCACAGATACGCAGTATTTT. The genes are TRBV18 and TRBJ2-3, with unresolved D. The CDR3 runs 14 residues. Between the trimmed V and J ends, which lost 6 bases and 1 base, there was a span of 11 bases. Germline CDR1 KGHSH, CDR2 LQKENI.

This chain joins TRBV7-9 and TRBJ1-6, with D unclear. V was pared by 2 bases and J by 7 bases, with 9 bases between. Germline CDR1 SEHNR, CDR2 FQNEAQ (reference sequence). CDR3 length: 14 residues. In DNA form, the CDR3 reads TGTGCCAGCAGCTTACAAGGAATAAATTCACCCCTCCACTTT. It translates to CASSLQGINSPLHF.